A single sample is the source of the 11 T cell receptor beta chains below, sequenced in a study of blood T cell repertoires in COVID-19. The assay was immunoSEQ multiplex PCR, and TCRdb's table has in-frame clones only and misses some. The sample includes 350,000 to 450,000 clones, about 87% of them seen just once. The sample comprised peripheral blood. The receptors derive from a woman between 55 and 75 years old with COVID-19, enrolled during active disease.

The gene calls are TRBV5-1 and TRBJ1-6; TRBD1 matches at 8 bases. The CDR3 is made up of 14 amino acids. Germline V gives CDR1 SGHRS, CDR2 YFSETQ. Trimming cost V 3 bases and J 7 bases; bases outside gene matches: 3. This CDR3 is CASSSWTGNSPLHF. The CDR3 DNA follows: TGCGCCAGCAGCTCTTGGACAGGGAATTCACCCCTCCACTTT.

The chain couples TRBV5-1 to TRBJ2-7; 10 bases are a match to TRBD1. The CDR3 covers 16 residues. Germline V gene data show CDR1 as SGHRS and CDR2 as YFSETQ. Trimming removed 3 bases from V and 2 bases from J; junction bases left unmatched: 8. DNA of the CDR3: TGCGCCAGCAGCTCCTCTCCGGGACAGGGGACCTACGAGCAGTACTTC. Translation: CASSSSPGQGTYEQYF.

The rearrangement joins TRBV29-1 to TRBJ2-5, with a weak D call TRBD2 (5 bases). Between the trimmed V and J ends, which lost 4 bases and 2 bases, there was a span of 11 bases. This CDR3 has 13 amino acids. Per the germline V gene, CDR1 is SQVTM and CDR2 is ANQGSEA. The CDR3 DNA reads TGCAGCGTTGTCGGGGTACTGCAAGAGACCCAGTACTTC. This sequence encodes CSVVGVLQETQYF. Supplemented by reference TRBV29-1 and TRBJ2-5, the full variable domain reads SAVISQKPSRDICQRGTSLTIQCQVDSQVTMMFWYRQQPGQSLTLIATANQGSEATYESGFVIDKFPISRPNLTFSTLTVSNMSPEDSSIYLCSVVGVLQETQYFGPGTRLLVL.

This rearrangement joins TRBV7-2 to TRBJ2-7; D call uncertain. Trimming took off 2 bases at V and 0 bases at J, with 5 bases between the two ends. Per germline, CDR1 SGHTA and CDR2 FQGNSA. The CDR3 is 13 residues long. CDR3 loop: CASSLSLSYEQYF. In nucleotides, the CDR3 is TGTGCCAGCAGCTTATCCCTCTCCTACGAGCAGTACTTC. The full variable domain, with the rest looked up from reference TRBV7-2 and TRBJ2-7, is GAGVSQSPSNKVTEKGKDVELRCDPISGHTALYWYRQSLGQGLEFLIYFQGNSAPDKSGLPSDRFSAERTGGSVSTLTIQRTQQEDSAVYLCASSLSLSYEQYFGPGTRLTVT.

This chain joins TRBV21-1 and TRBJ1-1; no check of the table's D call, TRBD1, against the DNA was made. TRBV21-1 is listed as a pseudogene. This CDR3 contains 18 residues. The CDR3 bases are TGTGCCAGCAGCAAAGAACCGGACAGCTCTTACATGAACACTGAAGCTTTCTTT. It encodes CASSKEPDSSYMNTEAFF.

This chain links TRBV7-3 with TRBJ2-3, with 15 nucleotides matching TRBD2. V gave up 5 bases and J gave up 5 bases; unmatched junction bases: 8. The germline gives CDR1 SGHTA, CDR2 FQGTGA. The CDR3 is 17 amino acids. The CDR3 bases are TGTGCCAGCAGCCCCTGGACTAGCGGGGGGGGACGAGATACGCAGTATTTT. This codes for CASSPWTSGGGRDTQYF.

This chain joins TRBV6-5 and TRBJ2-1; D is unresolved. Germline CDR1 and CDR2: MNHEY and SVGAGI. V was cut by 6 bases and J by 3 bases, with 15 bases left in between. The CDR3 runs 15 residues. DNA of the CDR3: TGTGCCAGCAGGCCTCAGGCGTCACGCTACAATGAGCAGTTCTTC. This codes for CASRPQASRYNEQFF.

The chain has TRBV3-1 (or the pseudogene TRBV3-2) and TRBJ2-7, with D perhaps TRBD2 (5 bases). With 3 bases removed from V and 3 bases from J, the gap between germline ends came to 9 bases. This CDR3 is built from 13 residues. The V gene's germline CDR1 is LGHDT and CDR2 YNNKEL (reference sequence). In DNA, the CDR3 is TGTGCCAGCAGCCACCTACTAGGCTACGAGCAGTACTTC. Amino acid sequence: CASSHLLGYEQYF.

The chain couples TRBV7-9 to TRBJ1-1; TRBD1 is a possible D gene (6 bases). CDR3 size: 18 residues. The germline gives CDR1 SEHNR, CDR2 FQNEAQ (reference sequence). V lost 5 bases and J 0 bases, leaving 22 bases between the germline ends. The CDR3 is CASSLKGQSVFLNTEAFF. CDR3 bases: TGTGCCAGCAGCCTAAAGGGACAATCGGTGTTTCTGAACACTGAAGCTTTCTTT.

V usage is TRBV5-1 and J usage is TRBJ2-3; TRBD2 matches 8 bases. The V and J ends lost 0 bases and 5 bases, in that order; junction bases with no gene match: 5. Germline-derived CDR1 and CDR2 are SGHRS and YFSETQ. The CDR3 totals 15 residues. As DNA, the CDR3 is TGCGCCAGCAGCTTGGGAGCGGGGGTGGTAGATACGCAGTATTTT. Amino acid sequence: CASSLGAGVVDTQYF.

The chain is built from TRBV19 and TRBJ1-6, with D possibly being TRBD1 (6 bases). In germline, CDR1 is LNHDA, CDR2 SQIVND (reference sequence). The CDR3 is 13 residues long. V dropped 4 bases and J dropped 10 bases, with 11 bases sitting between them. CDR3 region: CASSTTGYSPLHF. DNA of the CDR3: TGTGCCAGTAGTACCACAGGGTACTCACCCCTCCACTTT.